These 22 T cell receptor beta chains share one sample of origin, sequenced in a study of Ad26.COV2.S vaccination and SARS-CoV-2 variants. TCRdb's table, derived via immunoSEQ multiplex PCR, lists solely in-frame clones and lacks some. Of roughly 380,000 clones detected, under 95% appear once; the ten largest clones hold about 3.9%. Sequencing used peripheral blood, obtained after recovery from COVID-19. The receptors originated from a human donor who had recovered from COVID-19.

The genes are TRBV6-2 or TRBV6-3 and TRBJ1-1, with D possibly TRBD1 on 5 matching bases. The CDR3 spans 17 residues. Trimming cost V 0 bases and J 0 bases, with 14 bases left between them. The germline CDR1 and CDR2 sequences are MNHEY and SVGEGT. CDR3 residues: CASSYSWIGTMNTEAFF. DNA of the CDR3: TGTGCCAGCAGTTACTCATGGATAGGGACCATGAACACTGAAGCTTTCTTT.

The chain links TRBV7-6 to TRBJ2-7; 9 bases line up with TRBD1. Trimming took 2 bases from V and 3 from J; bases not matched to a gene: 2. Germline-derived CDR1 and CDR2 are SGHVS and FNYEAQ. The CDR3 runs 14 residues. This CDR3 reads CASSLRGQGYEQYF. For the CDR3, the DNA is TGTGCCAGCAGCTTACGGGGACAGGGCTACGAGCAGTACTTC.

CDR3 in DNA: TGTGCCAGCAGTTACGGGAGTGAGTGGACTGAAGCTTTCTTT. Translated: CASSYGSEWTEAFF. The chain recombines TRBV6-5 with TRBJ1-1; D is undetermined. V was trimmed by 2 bases and J by 5 bases, leaving 12 bases between them. Per germline, CDR1 MNHEY and CDR2 SVGAGI. CDR3 length: 14 residues.

In its sample, this clone was seen once. The chain joins TRBV6-5 to TRBJ1-1; 9 positions agree with TRBD1. Per germline, CDR1 MNHEY and CDR2 SVGAGI. V dropped 3 bases and J dropped 5; count of bases not matched to a gene: 4. The CDR3 totals 14 residues. The CDR3 is CASSYTGGFTEAFF. DNA for the CDR3: TGTGCCAGCAGTTATACAGGGGGCTTTACTGAAGCTTTCTTT.

The rearrangement joins TRBV5-1 to TRBJ1-5, with TRBD1 as a possible D gene (6 bases). The ends were cut back, 0 bases at V and 7 bases at J, with 14 bases in the middle. From germline, CDR1 is SGHRS and CDR2 YFSETQ. The CDR3 loop spans 15 amino acids. The CDR3 here is CASSLGGDGGQPQHF. The CDR3 region has the DNA TGCGCCAGCAGCTTGGGCGGGGATGGGGGCCAGCCCCAGCATTTT.

The CDR3 spells CASSLTGGLSGYTF. CDR3 sequence (DNA): TGTGCCAGCAGCTTAACAGGGGGCTTAAGTGGCTACACCTTC. The genes are TRBV13 and TRBJ1-2; TRBD1 agrees at 9 bases. CDR1 PRHDT and CDR2 FYEKMQ come from the germline V gene (reference sequence). This CDR3 spans 14 amino acids. Trimming took 2 bases from V and 7 from J; bases not matched to a gene: 5.

This clone was recorded only once. This rearrangement joins TRBV6-5 to TRBJ2-2; D may be TRBD1 (5 bases). Germline assignment: CDR1 MNHEY and CDR2 SVGAGI. Trimming took 4 bases from V and 0 from J, leaving 9 bases between them. The CDR3 has 15 amino acids. CDR3 sequence (DNA): TGTGCCAGCAGTTTGGACAACTCGAACACCGGGGAGCTGTTTTTT. Protein sequence: CASSLDNSNTGELFF.

V usage is TRBV6-5 and J usage is TRBJ2-5; 7 nucleotides agree with TRBD2. The CDR3 consists of 13 residues. V lost 6 bases to trimming and J lost 5 bases; unmatched junction nucleotides: 6. Germline-derived CDR1 and CDR2 are MNHEY and SVGAGI. This CDR3 reads CASRGEGSETQYF. The CDR3 DNA reads TGTGCCAGCAGGGGGGAGGGGAGCGAGACCCAGTACTTC.

The rearrangement links TRBV19 to TRBJ1-5; 7 nucleotides agree with TRBD1. CDR3 length equals 16 residues. Germline assignment: CDR1 LNHDA and CDR2 SQIVND (reference sequence). J was trimmed by 5 bases and V by 5 bases; bases with no gene match: 12. The CDR3: CASSPQRTGRYQPQHF. The CDR3 DNA reads TGTGCCAGTAGTCCGCAAAGGACAGGTCGTTATCAGCCCCAGCATTTT.

This chain's CDR3 is CASSPGGGLAGERRNIQYF. The CDR3 DNA is TGTGCCAGCAGCCCCGGTGGGGGACTAGCGGGGGAACGACGAAACATTCAGTACTTC. V is TRBV6-2 or TRBV6-3 and J is TRBJ2-4; TRBD2 matches 14 bases. Germline CDR1 and CDR2: MNHEY and SVGEGT. Trimming removed 6 bases from V and 6 bases from J; junction bases left unmatched: 16. The CDR3 has 19 amino acids.

The V gene is TRBV6-1, the J gene TRBJ1-3; D gene unclear. CDR3 size: 17 residues. Trimming stripped 3 bases from V and 4 bases from J, with 19 bases between. Germline CDR1 is MNHNS and CDR2 is SASEGT. The CDR3 DNA sequence: TGTGCCAGCAGTGACCCTCGAGGGCCTCACGCGGGAAACACCATATATTTT. As protein: CASSDPRGPHAGNTIYF.

The chain uses TRBV10-1 and TRBJ2-3; a possible D gene is TRBD1 (5 bases). Looked up from germline, CDR1 is WNHNN and CDR2 is SYGVQD (reference sequence). CDR3 size: 16 residues. Trimming cost V 3 bases and J 2 bases, with 15 bases left between them. The CDR3 nucleotides are TGCGCCAGCAGTGACGACAGTCATCCCCTCACAGATACGCAGTATTTT. It codes for CASSDDSHPLTDTQYF.

In its sample, this clone was seen once. The chain employs TRBV7-3 and TRBJ2-1; TRBD2 is a possible D gene (6 bases). This CDR3 region has 16 residues. Trimming pared 1 base from V and 0 bases from J, leaving 10 bases between. CDR1 is SGHTA and CDR2 is FQGTGA in the germline V gene. CDR3 sequence: CASSLIPGGSYNEQFF. The CDR3 nucleotides read TGTGCCAGCAGCTTAATTCCCGGGGGCTCCTACAATGAGCAGTTCTTC.

The chain has TRBV3-1 (or the pseudogene TRBV3-2) and TRBJ2-2; no clear D gene. This CDR3 is 15 amino acids long. Germline V gene data show CDR1 as LGHDT and CDR2 as YNNKEL (reference sequence). V was cut by 8 bases and J by 5 bases, with 18 bases left in between. CDR3 residues: CASDPPSDGTGELFF. As DNA, the CDR3 is TGTGCCAGCGACCCTCCCTCGGACGGGACCGGGGAGCTGTTTTTT.

This clone was seen just once. The CDR3: CASTPAGPWDTGELFF. The CDR3 DNA follows: TGTGCCAGCACCCCAGCGGGTCCGTGGGACACCGGGGAGCTGTTTTTT. V usage is TRBV11-2 and J usage is TRBJ2-2; a weak D match, TRBD2 (6 bases). The CDR3 has 16 residues. Deletions cut 7 bases from V and 3 bases from J, with 18 bases between. Germline assignment: CDR1 SGHAT and CDR2 FQNNGV. Looking up the rest from reference TRBV11-2 and TRBJ2-2 gives the full variable domain: EAGVAQSPRYKIIEKRQSVAFWCNPISGHATLYWYQQILGQGPKLLIQFQNNGVVDDSQLPKDRFSAERLKGVDSTLKIQPAKLEDSAVYLCASTPAGPWDTGELFFGEGSRLTVL.

The V gene is TRBV15, the J gene TRBJ1-5, with D hard to call. The germline CDR1 and CDR2 sequences are LNHNV and YYDKDF (reference sequence). CDR3 size: 13 residues. V lost 5 bases to trimming and J lost 6 bases, with 11 bases between them. The CDR3 DNA reads TGTGCCACCAGCGGGAAGGAAGGTCAGCCCCAGCATTTT. Its translation is CATSGKEGQPQHF.

V gene TRBV25-1 combines with J gene TRBJ1-2; D unclear. Germline assignment: CDR1 MGHDK and CDR2 SYGVNS. Trimming stripped 2 bases from V and 0 bases from J, with 4 bases between. This CDR3 comprises 13 residues. CDR3 in DNA: TGTGCCAGCAGTGAACGCTCTAACTATGGCTACACCTTC. Protein product: CASSERSNYGYTF.

This chain uses TRBV10-2 with TRBJ2-2; 11 positions match TRBD1. CDR3 size: 13 residues. V lost 8 bases, J lost 5 bases, and 1 base stayed unmatched. Germline V gene data show CDR1 as WSHSY and CDR2 as SAAADI. This CDR3 is CASGQGATGELFF. DNA of the CDR3: TGCGCCAGCGGACAGGGGGCGACCGGGGAGCTGTTTTTT.

This chain links TRBV7-9 with TRBJ2-2; D call uncertain. Trimming left V 3 bases short and J 6 bases short, with 14 bases between. Germline loops: CDR1 SEHNR, CDR2 FQNEAQ (reference sequence). This CDR3 is built from 15 residues. The CDR3 spells CASSFGLVAAGELFF. For the CDR3, the DNA is TGTGCCAGCAGCTTTGGGCTAGTCGCCGCCGGGGAGCTGTTTTTT.

This chain links TRBV10-2 with TRBJ1-3, with 7 positions matching TRBD1. This CDR3 contains 16 residues. V lost 8 bases, J lost 3 bases, and 13 bases stayed unmatched. Germline assignment: CDR1 WSHSY and CDR2 SAAADI. The CDR3 sequence: CASRDSGGVNGNTIYF. CDR3 sequence (DNA): TGCGCCAGCCGGGACAGCGGGGGAGTCAATGGAAACACCATATATTTT.

There are a few counts of this clone. The chain has TRBV7-2 and TRBJ2-7; TRBD1 might be the D (6 bases). Per the germline V gene, CDR1 is SGHTA and CDR2 is FQGNSA. Trimming pared 3 bases from V and 7 bases from J, leaving 13 bases between. This CDR3 has 13 amino acids. The CDR3 sequence is CASSFETGREQYF. For the CDR3, the DNA is TGTGCCAGCAGCTTTGAGACAGGACGGGAGCAGTACTTC.

The V call is TRBV19, the J call TRBJ1-1; possible D gene TRBD1, 6 bases. The CDR3 length is 17 residues. With 4 bases removed from V and 1 base from J, the gap between germline ends came to 19 bases. Germline CDR1 and CDR2: LNHDA and SQIVND (reference sequence). In nucleotides, the CDR3 is TGTGCCAGTAGTACCCTTAGAACAGGGACGAGGAACACTGAAGCTTTCTTT. This encodes CASSTLRTGTRNTEAFF.